The 19 T cell receptor beta chains given below trace back to one sample, sequenced in a study of cytomegalovirus exposure and HLA in healthy donors. PCR used 60 Vbeta primers and 13 Jbeta primers. Some clones are missing from TCRdb's copy, which holds only in-frame ones; the method was immunoSEQ multiplex PCR. This table holds 150,000 to 200,000 clones, approximately 85% found once. Sequencing was carried out using PBMCs. All receptors derive from a girl between 5 and 17 years old in good health and CMV-seropositive.

By sample share, this clone is medium-sized (0.01 to 0.1%). V is TRBV5-1 and J is TRBJ2-1; TRBD2 matches at 7 bases. Germline assignment: CDR1 SGHRS and CDR2 YFSETQ. Trimming removed 3 bases from V and 8 bases from J; junction bases left unmatched: 2. The CDR3 is 12 residues long. The CDR3 DNA reads as TGCGCCAGCAGCTGGACTAGAGATGAGCAGTTCTTC. Translated: CASSWTRDEQFF.

The rearrangement links TRBV6-5 to TRBJ2-1, with TRBD1 matching 7 bases. Trimming removed 6 bases from V and 5 bases from J; junction bases left unmatched: 7. Germline V lookup: CDR1 MNHEY, CDR2 SVGAGI. This CDR3 comprises 14 residues. The CDR3 DNA follows: TGTGCCAGCAGCCTGACAGGGTATAACAATGAGCAGTTCTTC. This gives the protein CASSLTGYNNEQFF.

The chain combines TRBV10-3 with TRBJ2-5; D perhaps matches TRBD2 (5 bases). The V end was cut by 0 bases, the J end by 3 bases, with 14 bases between. The CDR3 extends over 16 amino acids. From germline, CDR1 is ENHRY and CDR2 SYGVKD. The CDR3: CAISESGGLAEETQYF. The CDR3 nucleotides read TGTGCCATCAGTGAGTCCGGCGGGCTGGCGGAAGAGACCCAGTACTTC.

The genes are TRBV11-3 and TRBJ2-1, with 12 bases lining up with TRBD2. V was pared by 5 bases and J by 8 bases, with 7 bases of the junction left unmatched. The germline V gene encodes CDR1 SGHNT and CDR2 YENEEA. This CDR3 contains 15 residues. CDR3 loop: CASSLLAGGFHEQFF. CDR3 DNA: TGTGCCAGCAGCCTACTAGCGGGGGGTTTCCATGAGCAGTTCTTC.

This sequence joins TRBV27 and TRBJ2-7; 9 positions agree with TRBD1. Germline V gene lookup returns CDR1 MNHEY and CDR2 SMNVEV (reference sequence). The CDR3 totals 13 residues. V lost 8 bases to trimming and J lost 0 bases; unmatched junction nucleotides: 2. This CDR3 reads CASRGQGSYEQYF. The CDR3 nucleotides are TGTGCCAGCCGGGGACAGGGCTCCTACGAGCAGTACTTC.

V and J are TRBV5-4 and TRBJ1-4, with TRBD1 as a possible D gene (6 bases). Germline V gene sequence: CDR1 SGHNT, CDR2 YYREEE (reference sequence). Trimming removed 0 bases from V and 5 bases from J, with 17 bases in between. The CDR3 is 17 residues long. CDR3 sequence reads: CASSLVVVQGSNEKLFF. The CDR3, as DNA: TGTGCCAGCAGCTTGGTCGTTGTCCAGGGGTCCAATGAAAAACTGTTTTTT.

This clone has just a few counts. The chain recombines TRBV5-4 with TRBJ2-5, with a weak D call TRBD1 (6 bases). Trimming cost V 2 bases and J 2 bases, with 10 bases left between them. The CDR3 is 14 residues long. Looked up from germline, CDR1 is SGHNT and CDR2 is YYREEE (reference sequence). CDR3 region: CASSFGRGQETQYF. The CDR3 DNA reads as TGTGCCAGCAGCTTTGGAAGGGGGCAAGAGACCCAGTACTTC.

This clone was seen more than once but under ten times. V usage is TRBV13 and J usage is TRBJ1-3; 7 bases fit TRBD1. CDR3 length equals 15 residues. Unmatched junction bases numbered 3, after V lost 0 bases and J lost 4 bases. The germline V gene encodes CDR1 PRHDT and CDR2 FYEKMQ (reference sequence). CDR3 protein: CASSLGQGYGNTIYF. DNA for the CDR3: TGTGCCAGCAGCTTAGGACAGGGGTACGGAAACACCATATATTTT.

CDR3 loop: CASTRDINTGELFF. In DNA form, the CDR3 reads TGTGCCAGCACTCGGGACATTAACACCGGGGAGCTGTTTTTT. The V and J genes are TRBV4-2 and TRBJ2-2, with a weak D call TRBD1 (6 bases). Trimming cost V 7 bases and J 2 bases, with 11 bases left between them. The CDR3 spans 14 residues. Germline V gene data show CDR1 as LGHNA and CDR2 as YNFKEQ.

CDR3 protein: CSVEGRPEAFF. CDR3 sequence (DNA): TGCAGCGTTGAAGGTCGTCCTGAAGCTTTCTTT. V is TRBV29-1 and J is TRBJ1-1; D is uncertain. Germline CDR1 and CDR2: SQVTM and ANQGSEA. This CDR3 is 11 amino acids long. Trimming left V 1 base short and J 6 bases short, with 6 bases between. Full variable domain (outside the CDR3, taken from reference TRBV29-1 and TRBJ1-1): SAVISQKPSRDICQRGTSLTIQCQVDSQVTMMFWYRQQPGQSLTLIATANQGSEATYESGFVIDKFPISRPNLTFSTLTVSNMSPEDSSIYLCSVEGRPEAFFGQGTRLTVV.

The count of this clone is one. The genes are TRBV4-2 and TRBJ2-3; tentatively, D is TRBD1 (6 bases). The CDR3 is 16 amino acids. CDR1 is LGHNA and CDR2 is YNFKEQ in the germline V gene. Trimming took 0 bases from V and 2 from J, leaving 12 bases between them. This chain's CDR3 is CASSQDRGEATDTQYF. In DNA, the CDR3 is TGTGCCAGCAGCCAAGACAGGGGTGAGGCCACAGATACGCAGTATTTT.

In this sample, this clone turned up a few times. This chain uses TRBV5-4 with TRBJ1-1; D possibly corresponds to TRBD1 (6 bases). The CDR3 sequence is 17 residues long. With 4 bases removed from V and 1 base from J, the gap between germline ends came to 20 bases. Germline values: CDR1 SGHNT, CDR2 YYREEE (reference sequence). The CDR3 DNA reads TGTGCCAGCAGCCGCGGCGGACAGCCTCTTACGAACACTGAAGCTTTCTTT. This gives the protein CASSRGGQPLTNTEAFF.

Concerning this clone itself: One end of the junction is discordant with germline, which a read error may explain. The V call is TRBV23-1, the J call TRBJ2-7, with D maybe TRBD2 (5 bases). TRBV23-1 is reported as an ORF; its role is uncertain. The CDR3 is 13 amino acids. The CDR3 spells CASILTFRRLPDF. CDR3 DNA sequence: TGCGCCAGCATCCTGACTTTTAGGAGGCTCCCGGACTTC.

This clone occurred a few times. The DNA for the CDR3 is TGTGCCAGCAGCCCACTCCTGACAGCGAACTATGGCTACACCTTC. As protein: CASSPLLTANYGYTF. This rearrangement joins TRBV7-2 to TRBJ1-2; D is perhaps TRBD1 (5 bases). The germline gives CDR1 SGHTA, CDR2 FQGNSA. This CDR3 is built from 15 residues. V was trimmed by 5 bases and J by 2 bases, leaving 15 bases between them.

The gene calls are TRBV4-1 and TRBJ1-4, with TRBD1 matching over 11 bases. V trimming: 2 bases; J trimming: 7 bases; junction bases outside the gene matches: 9. The CDR3 is 17 amino acids. CDR1 is MGHRA, CDR2 YSYEKL, per germline. CDR3 sequence reads: CASSQQSGGTGGEKLFF. CDR3 DNA sequence: TGCGCCAGCAGCCAACAAAGTGGAGGGACAGGGGGTGAAAAACTGTTTTTT.

The chain joins TRBV27 to TRBJ2-2; D gene unclear. CDR1 is MNHEY, CDR2 SMNVEV, per germline (reference sequence). The CDR3 is made up of 16 amino acids. The V end lost 8 bases, the J end lost 0 bases, and 16 bases lay between the germline ends. The CDR3: CASALLSFANTGELFF. In DNA form, the CDR3 reads TGTGCCAGCGCGTTACTCTCGTTCGCGAACACCGGGGAGCTGTTTTTT.

The rearrangement joins TRBV5-1 to TRBJ1-3, with D maybe TRBD1 (6 bases). The germline V gene encodes CDR1 SGHRS and CDR2 YFSETQ. CDR3 length: 16 residues. Trimming removed 4 bases at V and 1 base at J, with 15 bases between. The CDR3 spells CASSPLGASSGNTIYF. The CDR3 bases are TGCGCCAGCAGCCCACTGGGGGCTAGTTCTGGAAACACCATATATTTT.

This chain links TRBV5-8 with TRBJ2-7; 13 nucleotides align to TRBD2. From germline, CDR1 is SGHTS and CDR2 YDEGEE. The CDR3 length is 15 residues. V shed 1 base and J 2 bases; nucleotides not matched to a gene: 0. The CDR3 nucleotides are TGTGCCAGCAGCTTGACTAGCGGGGGGGCCTACGAGCAGTACTTC. It is translated as CASSLTSGGAYEQYF.

J is TRBJ1-2 and V is TRBV5-1; 9 bases fit TRBD1. CDR3 length equals 16 residues. CDR1 is SGHRS and CDR2 is YFSETQ in the germline V gene. Trimming removed 0 bases from V and 2 bases from J; junction bases left unmatched: 5. CDR3 protein: CASSLVGTGLNYGYTF. CDR3 sequence (DNA): TGCGCCAGCAGCTTGGTGGGGACAGGGCTCAACTATGGCTACACCTTC.